The 9 T cell receptor beta chains below were found in one sample sequenced in a study of blood T cell repertoires in COVID-19. Only in-frame clones appear in the TCRdb table, and some are missing; sequencing was by immunoSEQ multiplex PCR. The repertoire has around 100,000 clones, 70% to 90% of them found once; the top ten carry less than 3%. Material: PBMCs or T cells enriched from blood (not recorded which). Receptors originate from a woman in her fifties or sixties who had recovered from COVID-19.

V gene TRBV7-9 combines with J gene TRBJ1-1, with 7 nucleotides matching TRBD1. J was trimmed by 1 base and V by 1 base; bases with no gene match: 6. Germline V gene data show CDR1 as SEHNR and CDR2 as FQNEAQ (reference sequence). The CDR3 covers 16 residues. The CDR3 is CASSLVVSGGNTEAFF. CDR3 sequence (DNA): TGTGCCAGCAGCTTAGTAGTTTCAGGGGGGAACACTGAAGCTTTCTTT.

The chain uses TRBV9 and TRBJ2-7, with 8 positions matching TRBD1. Germline CDR1 reads SGDLS; CDR2 reads YYNGEE. The CDR3 runs 15 residues. After removal of 4 bases from V and 4 bases from J, the junction contained 10 bases not matched to a gene. CDR3 sequence (DNA): TGTGCCAGCAGCCTCGGACAGGGCCCTGCGTACGAGCAGTACTTC. This encodes CASSLGQGPAYEQYF.

The chain combines TRBV3-1 (or the pseudogene TRBV3-2) with TRBJ2-5; 9 nucleotides align to TRBD2. V lost 3 bases and J lost 3; bases outside the gene matches: 2. Germline V lookup: CDR1 LGHDT, CDR2 YNNKEL (reference sequence). The CDR3 is 14 amino acids. In DNA, the CDR3 is TGTGCCAGCAGCCAGGCGGGGGGGGAAGAGACCCAGTACTTC. Translated, it gives CASSQAGGEETQYF.

The chain has TRBV6-5 and TRBJ2-7; D perhaps matches TRBD2 (5 bases). Germline CDR1 and CDR2: MNHEY and SVGAGI. V was shortened by 5 bases and J by 3 bases, with 14 bases between the two germline ends. The CDR3 loop spans 14 amino acids. The chain's CDR3 is CASSRGKTNYEQYF. The CDR3 DNA sequence: TGTGCCAGCAGTCGGGGAAAGACTAACTACGAGCAGTACTTC.

A single count supports this clone. The chain combines TRBV5-1 with TRBJ2-7; TRBD1 matches at 8 bases. Germline V gives CDR1 SGHRS, CDR2 YFSETQ. CDR3 length: 15 residues. The junction had 7 bases not matched to a gene; V was cut back by 0 bases and J by 5 bases. The DNA of the CDR3 is TGCGCCAGCAGCTTGGTCTCACAGGGGGGCCACGAGCAGTACTTC. Translating gives CASSLVSQGGHEQYF. Full variable domain (remainder filled in from reference TRBV5-1 and TRBJ2-7): KAGVTQTPRYLIKTRGQQVTLSCSPISGHRSVSWYQQTPGQGLQFLFEYFSETQRNKGNFPGRFSGRQFSNSRSEMNVSTLELGDSALYLCASSLVSQGGHEQYFGPGTRLTVT.

This clone appeared once. This sequence joins TRBV27 and TRBJ2-7, with a tentative D call TRBD2 (6 bases). The germline V gene encodes CDR1 MNHEY and CDR2 SMNVEV (reference sequence). The CDR3 loop spans 15 amino acids. The ends were cut back, 2 bases at V and 3 bases at J, with 14 bases in the middle. CDR3 bases: TGTGCCAGCAGTTTACGGGGGACTTTTAACTACGAGCAGTACTTC. It yields the protein CASSLRGTFNYEQYF.

CDR3 sequence reads: CASSVPRQVVGSPLHF. The DNA for the CDR3 is TGTGCCAGCAGCGTCCCGCGACAAGTAGTGGGTTCACCCCTCCACTTT. V usage is TRBV7-8 and J usage is TRBJ1-6; D remains ambiguous. Trimming removed 5 bases at V and 9 bases at J, with 20 bases between. Germline-derived CDR1 and CDR2 are SGHVS and FQNEAQ. The CDR3 has 16 amino acids.

This clone came up a few times. The genes are TRBV7-9 and TRBJ2-1; D is unclear. Germline lookup yields CDR1 SEHNR and CDR2 FQNEAQ (reference sequence). The V and J ends lost 5 bases and 8 bases respectively, with 10 bases between them. This CDR3 is 12 amino acids long. As DNA, the CDR3 is TGTGCCAGCAGCCACTACAAGGATGAGCAGTTCTTC. Its translation: CASSHYKDEQFF. The full variable domain, with the rest looked up from reference TRBV7-9 and TRBJ2-1, is DTGVSQNPRHKITKRGQNVTFRCDPISEHNRLYWYRQTLGQGPEFLTYFQNEAQLEKSRLLSDRFSAERPKGSFSTLEIQRTEQGDSAMYLCASSHYKDEQFFGPGTRLTVL.

The chain is built from TRBV7-9 and TRBJ2-4; the match to TRBD2 covers 10 bases. With 8 bases clipped from V and 0 bases from J, the junction kept 16 bases outside the gene matches. The CDR3 has 19 amino acids. Germline assignment: CDR1 SEHNR and CDR2 FQNEAQ (reference sequence). The DNA of the CDR3 is TGTGCCAGCCGGCCAGGACTAGCGGACGGAATACTAGCCAAAAACATTCAGTACTTC. Translated, it gives CASRPGLADGILAKNIQYF. Drawing the rest from reference TRBV7-9 and TRBJ2-4, the complete variable domain is DTGVSQNPRHKITKRGQNVTFRCDPISEHNRLYWYRQTLGQGPEFLTYFQNEAQLEKSRLLSDRFSAERPKGSFSTLEIQRTEQGDSAMYLCASRPGLADGILAKNIQYFGAGTRLSVL.